This T cell receptor (beta chain) was retrieved from a study of glioma-infiltrating T cells after dendritic cell vaccination. Time point of the sample: after dendritic cell vaccination, including at tumor progression/relapse. Selection required adequate fresh-frozen tumor tissue plus more than two years' survival data. The protocol was immunoSEQ multiplex PCR, while the TCRdb copy is restricted to in-frame clones and leaves out a portion. Of 90,000 to 95,000 clones in the sample, 81% were seen once. Sample share makes this clone medium-sized. The CDR3 totals 15 residues. CDR1 is MRHNA, CDR2 SNTAGT, per germline. The J segment lost 4 bases and the V segment lost 2 bases, leaving 2 bases of the junction unmatched.

The receptor was isolated from a human donor with glioblastoma. Specimen: blood, collected after dendritic cell vaccination. The genes are TRBV6-4 and TRBJ2-3, with 11 bases fitting TRBD2. This chain's CDR3 is CASSDTSGGPDTQYF. DNA for the CDR3: TGTGCCAGCAGTGACACTAGCGGGGGACCAGATACGCAGTATTTT.